This T cell receptor beta chain stems from a study of shared T cell receptors in the human thymus. From germline, CDR1 is MNHEY and CDR2 SMNVEV (reference sequence). This CDR3 region has 16 residues. Trimming cost V 3 bases and J 2 bases; bases outside gene matches: 9. This clone was recorded once. Assay: immunoSEQ multiplex PCR; the TCRdb copy retains only in-frame clones and omits some. Of under 850,000 clones listed, around nine tenths are singletons. These same data were also listed under a study on human thymus T cells. Turning to that study: Donors were healthy Finnish infants having corrective surgery for congenital heart defects. The thymus tissue came from resections taken during corrective heart surgery. The authors found apparently biased V and J gene usage in thymic and blood repertoires. Among unrelated individuals, related research reported thymic repertoires that overlapped highly.

Sequenced sample: thymocytes. The TCR originated in a boy younger than two with a congenital heart defect. This rearrangement joins TRBV27 to TRBJ2-7, with 8 bases matching TRBD2. The chain's CDR3 is CASSFRFREGPYEQYF. Here the CDR3 DNA reads TGTGCCAGCAGTTTTAGATTCCGGGAGGGGCCCTACGAGCAGTACTTC.